Sequencing of this TCR beta chain was carried out in a study of T cell repertoires in cytomegalovirus infection. MiXCR, applied by TCRdb to the reads, yields one record per CDR3 protein. The table includes hundreds of thousands of distinct CDR3 sequences, roughly 43% detected once. The V gene's germline CDR1 is MNHNY and CDR2 SVGAGI (reference sequence). Trimming cost V 2 bases and J 6 bases; bases outside gene matches: 4. This CDR3 is 14 amino acids long. In the case of this clonotype: What it binds is not known.

The receptor was isolated from a human donor in good health (CMV status not recorded). Some clones in this sample may be carry-over from other donors' samples. This chain connects TRBV6-6 to TRBJ2-7; 10 nucleotides line up with TRBD1. The input for sequencing was cultured PBMCs, taken from culture after CMV antigen stimulation. The CDR3 DNA sequence: TGTGCCAGCAGTTACCGGGGACAGGGGTTCGAGCAGTACTTC. Protein sequence: CASSYRGQGFEQYF.